The entry that follows covers one T cell receptor (beta chain) sequence. The antigen remains unidentified. Profiling relied on immunoSEQ multiplex PCR, and the TCRdb table lists in-frame clones only, not all of them. The sample has some 170,000 clones; roughly 89% are singletons. This CDR3 has 11 amino acids. V lost 1 base and J 14 bases, leaving 10 bases between the germline ends. Germline lookup yields CDR1 SGHTA and CDR2 FQGNSA. These data originate in a study of cytomegalovirus exposure and HLA in healthy donors. Study-level background: The same platform used for the approximately 670 first-cohort repertoires was also used for the 100 to 150 validation repertoires, as a later analysis reported.

Findings and limits, study-wide: Clusters of TCRs from the first cohort tended to co-occur in the approximately 120 validation repertoires (as a later analysis found). It was confirmed in vitro that a few of the CMV-associated chains were specific for CMV antigens.

This TCR came from a woman younger than 45 in good health and CMV-seronegative. The chain has TRBV7-2 and TRBJ2-3; weak D call: TRBD1 (5 bases). Sequenced material: PBMCs. The CDR3 sequence: CASSLETVWYF. DNA for the CDR3: TGTGCCAGCAGCTTAGAGACAGTTTGGTATTTT.